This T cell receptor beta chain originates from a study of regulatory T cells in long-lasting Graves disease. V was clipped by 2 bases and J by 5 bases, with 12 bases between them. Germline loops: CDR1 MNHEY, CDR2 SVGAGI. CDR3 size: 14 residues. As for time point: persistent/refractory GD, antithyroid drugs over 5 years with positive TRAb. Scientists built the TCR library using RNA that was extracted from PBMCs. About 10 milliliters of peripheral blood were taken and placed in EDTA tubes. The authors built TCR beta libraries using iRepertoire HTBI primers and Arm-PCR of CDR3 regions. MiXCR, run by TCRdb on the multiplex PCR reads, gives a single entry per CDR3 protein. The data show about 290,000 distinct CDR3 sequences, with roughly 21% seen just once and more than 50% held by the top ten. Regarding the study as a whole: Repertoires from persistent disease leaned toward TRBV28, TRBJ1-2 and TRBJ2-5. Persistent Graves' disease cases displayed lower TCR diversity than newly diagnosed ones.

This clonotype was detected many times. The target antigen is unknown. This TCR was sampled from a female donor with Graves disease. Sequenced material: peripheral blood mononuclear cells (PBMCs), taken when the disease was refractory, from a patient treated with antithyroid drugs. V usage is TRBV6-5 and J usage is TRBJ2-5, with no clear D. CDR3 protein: CASSYSWGRETQYF. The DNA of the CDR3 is TGTGCCAGCAGTTACAGCTGGGGTAGGGAGACCCAGTACTTC.